These 30 T cell receptor beta chains originate from one sample sequenced in a study of vaccination and CD4 T cells after COVID-19. No antigen has been assigned to these receptors. With the Oncomine TCR Beta short-read assay, DNA from cultured CD4+ T cells was sequenced. TCRdb reprocessed the PCR reads with MiXCR, giving one entry per CDR3 protein. The sample records around 9,800 distinct CDR3 sequences, 40% to 65% being singletons. Treatment meaning: roughly 10-day PBMC culture with coronavirus spike peptide pools or control peptides (ViraFEST assay). The sequencing sample was made of CD4+ T cells from blood, cultured in vitro. The receptors shown here come from a human donor who had recovered from COVID-19.

This clonotype showed up just a few times. This chain connects TRBV24-1 to TRBJ2-3, with D possibly being TRBD1 (6 bases). CDR3 length: 14 residues. V gave up 7 bases and J gave up 1 base, with 11 bases separating them. CDR1 and CDR2 from the germline V gene are KGHDR and SFDVKD. CDR3: CATSLKGGTDTQYF. The CDR3 nucleotides read TGTGCCACCAGCCTGAAGGGGGGCACAGATACGCAGTATTTT.

J is TRBJ2-7 and V is TRBV5-4; D unclear. The better agreement between TRBJ2-5 and the DNA end casts doubt on the J call. Germline V CDR1 and CDR2: SGHNT, YYREEE (reference sequence). This CDR3 spans 13 amino acids. The CDR3 region has the DNA TGTGCCAGCAGCTTCAACTTACAAGAGACCCAGTACTTC. Translated, it gives CASSFNLQETQYF.

The genes are TRBV29-1 and TRBJ1-1; no reliable D call. V lost 5 bases and J 0 bases, leaving 7 bases between the germline ends. This CDR3 is 12 amino acids long. CDR1 SQVTM and CDR2 ANQGSEA come from the germline V gene. As DNA, the CDR3 is TGCAGCGTTCGACCGTTGAACACTGAAGCTTTCTTT. It translates to CSVRPLNTEAFF.

The chain is built from TRBV4-2 and TRBJ1-2, with 7 bases that match TRBD1. The CDR3 runs to 17 residues. With V trimmed by 4 bases and J by 0 bases, 11 bases remained unmatched. In germline, CDR1 is LGHNA, CDR2 YNFKEQ. The CDR3 DNA follows: TGTGCCAGCAGCCTCCCGACAGGGTCCCCGTCTAACTATGGCTACACCTTC. This codes for CASSLPTGSPSNYGYTF.

This clonotype is classed as medium-sized. The CDR3 sequence: CSARLLGQGNEKLFF. In nucleotides, the CDR3 is TGCAGTGCTAGGCTACTGGGGCAGGGTAATGAAAAACTGTTTTTT. The V and J genes are TRBV20-1 and TRBJ1-4; D possibly corresponds to TRBD1 (5 bases). Germline V gene lookup returns CDR1 DFQATT and CDR2 SNEGSKA (reference sequence). Trimming took 3 bases from V and 4 from J, leaving 15 bases between them. This CDR3 spans 15 amino acids.

The chain couples TRBV19 to TRBJ1-2; D gene unclear. Germline V lookup: CDR1 LNHDA, CDR2 SQIVND (reference sequence). This CDR3 spans 15 amino acids. The V and J ends lost 4 bases and 3 bases respectively, with 15 bases between them. The CDR3 nucleotides read TGTGCCAGTAGTAGGAACGACGGACCCTACTATGGCTACACCTTC. Translation: CASSRNDGPYYGYTF.

The chain is built from TRBV21-1 and TRBJ1-1; no check of the table's D call, TRBD1, against the DNA was made. TRBV21-1 is marked as a pseudogene. This CDR3 comprises 17 residues. The CDR3 region has the DNA TGTGCCAGCAGCACCCTAGGGGGTGACAGGGGTCACACTGAAGCTTTCTTT. Translating gives CASSTLGGDRGHTEAFF.

The CDR3 spells CASSPRADPHEQYF. In nucleotides, the CDR3 is TGTGCCAGCAGCCCCAGGGCCGACCCCCACGAGCAGTACTTC. The rearrangement joins TRBV7-9 to TRBJ2-7, with D perhaps TRBD1 (5 bases). The V gene lost 5 bases and the J gene lost 5 bases, with 16 bases spanning the gap. Germline values: CDR1 SEHNR, CDR2 FQNEAQ (reference sequence). This CDR3 is 14 amino acids long. Full variable domain (outside the CDR3, taken from reference TRBV7-9 and TRBJ2-7): DTGVSQNPRHKITKRGQNVTFRCDPISEHNRLYWYRQTLGQGPEFLTYFQNEAQLEKSRLLSDRFSAERPKGSFSTLEIQRTEQGDSAMYLCASSPRADPHEQYFGPGTRLTVT.

This clonotype was seen a single time. The chain uses TRBV11-2 and TRBJ2-7; D uncertain. Germline V gene lookup returns CDR1 SGHAT and CDR2 FQNNGV. CDR3 length equals 13 residues. V dropped 0 bases and J dropped 4 bases, with 7 bases sitting between them. CDR3 DNA sequence: TGTGCCAGCAGCTTAGACCCCCCGTACGAGCAGTACTTC. Translating it yields CASSLDPPYEQYF. Filled out from reference TRBV11-2 and TRBJ2-7, the complete variable domain reads EAGVAQSPRYKIIEKRQSVAFWCNPISGHATLYWYQQILGQGPKLLIQFQNNGVVDDSQLPKDRFSAERLKGVDSTLKIQPAKLEDSAVYLCASSLDPPYEQYFGPGTRLTVT.

The gene calls are TRBV7-9 and TRBJ2-7, with 8 bases matching TRBD2. This CDR3 has 14 residues. Germline loops: CDR1 SEHNR, CDR2 FQNEAQ (reference sequence). With V trimmed by 5 bases and J by 2 bases, 5 bases remained unmatched. The chain's CDR3 is CASSKLAAPYEQYF. As DNA, the CDR3 is TGTGCCAGCAGCAAACTAGCGGCTCCCTACGAGCAGTACTTC.

V usage is TRBV24-1 and J usage is TRBJ2-7, with a tentative D call TRBD1 (6 bases). V lost 9 bases to trimming and J lost 5 bases, with 19 bases between them. The CDR3 extends over 14 amino acids. In germline, CDR1 is KGHDR, CDR2 SFDVKD. In DNA, the CDR3 is TGTGCCACCGGGACGATAACAGGGTTCCACGAGCAGTACTTC. Its protein is CATGTITGFHEQYF.

This chain uses TRBV7-2 with TRBJ2-2; a weak D match, TRBD2 (6 bases). CDR3 length: 15 residues. The germline V gene encodes CDR1 SGHTA and CDR2 FQGNSA. Trimming left V 7 bases short and J 4 bases short, with 16 bases between. Here the CDR3 reads CASTSRDSLTGELFF. The DNA of the CDR3 is TGTGCCAGCACCTCGCGGGACTCTCTCACCGGGGAGCTGTTTTTT.

In this sample, this clonotype turned up a few times. The rearrangement links TRBV20-1 to TRBJ1-1; the match to TRBD1 covers 7 bases. This CDR3 is 15 amino acids long. Trimming at V came to 3 bases and at J to 3 bases, leaving 10 bases not matched to a gene. The germline CDR1 and CDR2 sequences are DFQATT and SNEGSKA (reference sequence). CDR3 DNA sequence: TGCAGTGCTAGCCCCAAAGGACAGGAGGACACTGAAGCTTTCTTT. It translates to CSASPKGQEDTEAFF.

There are a few counts of this clonotype. This sequence joins TRBV20-1 and TRBJ1-6; TRBD1 is a possible D gene (6 bases). This CDR3 region has 13 residues. From germline, CDR1 is DFQATT and CDR2 SNEGSKA (reference sequence). V dropped 5 bases and J dropped 2 bases, with 7 bases sitting between them. The CDR3 DNA sequence: TGCAGTGCTCAGGGGACCTATAATTCACCCCTCCACTTT. Its protein product is CSAQGTYNSPLHF.

CDR3 residues: CASSSNGGNGYTF. CDR3 in DNA: TGTGCCAGTAGTTCTAATGGGGGGAATGGCTACACCTTC. The chain has TRBV19 and TRBJ1-2; D is perhaps TRBD1 (5 bases). Looked up from germline, CDR1 is LNHDA and CDR2 is SQIVND (reference sequence). Deletions cut 5 bases from V and 6 bases from J, with 13 bases between. The CDR3 is 13 residues long.

The V and J genes are TRBV5-8 and TRBJ1-5; 7 bases match TRBD1. Germline-derived CDR1 and CDR2 are SGHTS and YDEGEE. Trimming at V came to 2 bases and at J to 0 bases, leaving 2 bases not matched to a gene. There are 15 residues in the CDR3. CDR3 sequence: CASSFGDSSNQPQHF. The CDR3 bases are TGTGCCAGCAGCTTTGGGGACAGTAGCAATCAGCCCCAGCATTTT.

The chain employs TRBV7-8 and TRBJ2-7; D is unresolved. Germline V gene sequence: CDR1 SGHVS, CDR2 FQNEAQ. The CDR3 has 13 amino acids. Trimming shortened V by 3 bases and J by 5 bases, and 11 bases separated the two germline ends. CDR3 loop: CASSFGPLDEQYF. The CDR3 region has the DNA TGTGCCAGCAGCTTTGGACCGCTGGACGAGCAGTACTTC.

The CDR3 reads CASSWSWEGYTF. The CDR3 coding sequence is TGTGCCAGCAGCTGGAGCTGGGAGGGCTACACCTTC. This chain uses TRBV11-3 with TRBJ1-2; D is uncertain. The V gene's germline CDR1 is SGHNT and CDR2 YENEEA. The CDR3 runs 12 residues. V was shortened by 4 bases and J by 8 bases, with 11 bases between the two germline ends.

The chain uses TRBV27 and TRBJ1-2; no firm D call. This CDR3 has 15 amino acids. The ends were cut back, 0 bases at V and 4 bases at J, with 12 bases in the middle. Germline V gene data show CDR1 as MNHEY and CDR2 as SMNVEV (reference sequence). CDR3 region: CASSLSSADSYGYTF. The CDR3, as DNA: TGTGCCAGCAGTTTATCATCAGCGGACTCCTATGGCTACACCTTC.

This clonotype appeared a few times. The V call is TRBV27, the J call TRBJ2-3; 8 nucleotides agree with TRBD1. The CDR3 runs 16 residues. Germline V gives CDR1 MNHEY, CDR2 SMNVEV (reference sequence). V was clipped by 6 bases and J by 6 bases; unmatched bases: 14. CDR3 region: CASSSPSDRVTDTQYF. DNA for the CDR3: TGTGCCAGCAGCTCTCCTTCGGACAGGGTCACGGATACGCAGTATTTT.

This rearrangement joins TRBV7-9 to TRBJ2-6; D gene unclear. This CDR3 region has 13 residues. The germline V gene encodes CDR1 SEHNR and CDR2 FQNEAQ (reference sequence). Trimming stripped 5 bases from V and 5 bases from J, with 7 bases between. CDR3 region: CASSGVRANVLTF. CDR3 coding DNA: TGTGCCAGCAGCGGAGTAAGGGCCAACGTCCTGACTTTC.

The gene calls are TRBV7-2 and TRBJ2-7, with TRBD2 matching over 12 bases. The CDR3 runs to 16 residues. Germline lookup yields CDR1 SGHTA and CDR2 FQGNSA. V trimming: 5 bases; J trimming: 3 bases; junction bases outside the gene matches: 8. The CDR3 DNA reads TGTGCCAGCAGCCCCTCGGGACTAGCGGGTCTCTACGAGCAGTACTTC. Translation gives CASSPSGLAGLYEQYF.

The chain uses TRBV28 and TRBJ1-6; 10 nucleotides line up with TRBD1. The germline CDR1 and CDR2 sequences are MDHEN and SYDVKM. The trim removed 6 bases at V and 0 bases at J, leaving 5 bases unmatched. The CDR3 has 17 amino acids. The CDR3 sequence: CASSRRDRGSYNSPLHF. In DNA form, the CDR3 reads TGTGCCAGCAGCCGCCGGGACAGGGGCTCCTATAATTCACCCCTCCACTTT.

The V and J genes are TRBV20-1 and TRBJ2-3; the match to TRBD2 covers 8 bases. V dropped 1 base and J dropped 2; count of bases not matched to a gene: 5. The CDR3 runs to 15 residues. Germline-derived CDR1 and CDR2 are DFQATT and SNEGSKA (reference sequence). CDR3 nucleotide sequence: TGCAGTGCTAGAGCCACTAGCGGAACCACAGATACGCAGTATTTT. This translates into CSARATSGTTDTQYF.

The V and J genes are TRBV5-1 and TRBJ2-5; TRBD1 aligns across 7 bases. Germline trimming cut 4 bases from V and 5 bases from J; bases unmatched to any gene: 14. Germline values: CDR1 SGHRS, CDR2 YFSETQ. CDR3 length: 16 residues. CDR3 region: CASSTSASGGWETQYF. CDR3 DNA sequence: TGCGCCAGCAGCACTTCCGCTTCAGGGGGTTGGGAGACCCAGTACTTC.

On this clonotype: This may be a read error, as it is one base from a much larger clone. The chain links TRBV7-3 to TRBJ2-3; 7 positions match TRBD1. V shed 8 bases and J 2 bases; nucleotides not matched to a gene: 7. In germline, CDR1 is SGHTA, CDR2 FQGTGA. CDR3 length: 14 residues. CDR3 coding DNA: TGTGCCAGCGGCCTCGGACAGGTCACAGATACGCAGTATTTT. Protein: CASGLGQVTDTQYF.

This clonotype was found a few times. The chain employs TRBV7-2 and TRBJ1-1; D is unclear. The CDR3 consists of 13 residues. Trimming stripped 10 bases from V and 3 bases from J, with 15 bases between. Germline CDR1 is SGHTA and CDR2 is FQGNSA. CDR3 in amino acids: CATRRVFDTEAFF. Here the CDR3 DNA reads TGTGCCACTCGAAGGGTTTTTGACACTGAAGCTTTCTTT.

This chain's CDR3 is CASRLRSGSYEQYF. For the CDR3, the DNA is TGTGCCAGCAGGCTAAGGTCCGGTTCCTACGAGCAGTACTTC. V is TRBV7-2 and J is TRBJ2-7; no clear D. V lost 6 bases and J 1 base, leaving 13 bases between the germline ends. Germline CDR1 is SGHTA and CDR2 is FQGNSA. The CDR3 runs to 14 residues.

CDR3: CASTYGPSKETQYF. In nucleotides, the CDR3 is TGTGCCAGCACCTATGGACCTTCCAAAGAGACCCAGTACTTC. V gene TRBV11-2 combines with J gene TRBJ2-5; no definite D call. Germline lookup yields CDR1 SGHAT and CDR2 FQNNGV. The CDR3 is 14 amino acids. Between the trimmed V and J ends, which lost 7 bases and 3 bases, there was a span of 15 bases. Using reference TRBV11-2 and TRBJ2-5 for the parts outside the CDR3, the full variable domain is EAGVAQSPRYKIIEKRQSVAFWCNPISGHATLYWYQQILGQGPKLLIQFQNNGVVDDSQLPKDRFSAERLKGVDSTLKIQPAKLEDSAVYLCASTYGPSKETQYFGPGTRLLVL.

This clonotype has only one observation. The chain joins TRBV20-1 to TRBJ2-1; 13 nucleotides agree with TRBD2. Trimming removed 5 bases from V and 2 bases from J; junction bases left unmatched: 6. There are 16 residues in the CDR3. The V gene's germline CDR1 is DFQATT and CDR2 SNEGSKA (reference sequence). In DNA, the CDR3 is TGCAGTGCTCCGGGACTAGCGGGGCTTACCTACAATGAGCAGTTCTTC. Encoded protein: CSAPGLAGLTYNEQFF.